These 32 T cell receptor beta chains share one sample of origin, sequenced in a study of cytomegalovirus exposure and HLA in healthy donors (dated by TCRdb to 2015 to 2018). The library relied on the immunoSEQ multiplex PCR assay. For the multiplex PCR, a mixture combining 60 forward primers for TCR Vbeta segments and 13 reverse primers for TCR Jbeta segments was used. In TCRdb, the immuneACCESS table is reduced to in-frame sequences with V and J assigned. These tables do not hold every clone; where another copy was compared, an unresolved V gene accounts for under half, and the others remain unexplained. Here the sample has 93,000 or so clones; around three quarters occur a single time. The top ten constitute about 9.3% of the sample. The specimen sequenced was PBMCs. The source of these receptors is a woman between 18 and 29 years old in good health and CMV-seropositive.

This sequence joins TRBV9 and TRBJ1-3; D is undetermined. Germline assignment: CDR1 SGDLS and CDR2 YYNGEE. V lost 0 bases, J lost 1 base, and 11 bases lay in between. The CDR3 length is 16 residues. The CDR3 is CASSVASTGSGNTIYF. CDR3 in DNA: TGTGCCAGCAGCGTAGCCTCTACGGGTTCTGGAAACACCATATATTTT. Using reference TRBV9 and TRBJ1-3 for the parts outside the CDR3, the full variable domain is DSGVTQTPKHLITATGQRVTLRCSPRSGDLSVYWYQQSLDQGLQFLIQYYNGEERAKGNILERFSAQQFPDLHSELNLSSLELGDSALYFCASSVASTGSGNTIYFGEGSWLTVV.

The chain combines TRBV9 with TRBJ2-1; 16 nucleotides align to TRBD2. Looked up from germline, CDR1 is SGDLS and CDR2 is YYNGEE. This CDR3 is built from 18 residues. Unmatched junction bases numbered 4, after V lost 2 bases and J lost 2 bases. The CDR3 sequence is CASSVGTSGGATYNEQFF. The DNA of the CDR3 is TGTGCCAGCAGCGTCGGGACTAGCGGGGGGGCTACCTACAATGAGCAGTTCTTC.

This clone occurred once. The CDR3 region is CASAPYRDYKYNEQFF. The CDR3 DNA is TGCGCCAGCGCACCGTACCGGGACTACAAGTACAATGAGCAGTTCTTC. This chain uses TRBV10-2 with TRBJ2-1, with 7 bases that match TRBD2. CDR3 size: 16 residues. Looked up from germline, CDR1 is WSHSY and CDR2 is SAAADI. With V trimmed by 8 bases and J by 4 bases, 14 bases remained unmatched.

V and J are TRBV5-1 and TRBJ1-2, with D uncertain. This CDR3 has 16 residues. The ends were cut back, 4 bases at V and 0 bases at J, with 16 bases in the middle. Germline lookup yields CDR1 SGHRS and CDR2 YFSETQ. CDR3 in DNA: TGCGCCAGCAGCCCCCTTAACGGGAACCCTAACTATGGCTACACCTTC. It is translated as CASSPLNGNPNYGYTF.

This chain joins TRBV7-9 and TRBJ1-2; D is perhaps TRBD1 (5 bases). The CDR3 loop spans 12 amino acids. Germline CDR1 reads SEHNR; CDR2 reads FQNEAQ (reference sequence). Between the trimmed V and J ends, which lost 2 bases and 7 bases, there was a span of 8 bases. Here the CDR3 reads CASSLPGFGYTF. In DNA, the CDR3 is TGTGCCAGCAGCTTACCAGGGTTTGGCTACACCTTC.

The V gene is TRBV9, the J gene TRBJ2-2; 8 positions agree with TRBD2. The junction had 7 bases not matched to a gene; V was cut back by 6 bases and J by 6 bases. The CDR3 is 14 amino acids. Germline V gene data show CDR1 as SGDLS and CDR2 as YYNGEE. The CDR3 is CASTFRGGAGELFF. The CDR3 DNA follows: TGTGCCAGCACCTTCCGGGGGGGTGCCGGGGAGCTGTTTTTT.

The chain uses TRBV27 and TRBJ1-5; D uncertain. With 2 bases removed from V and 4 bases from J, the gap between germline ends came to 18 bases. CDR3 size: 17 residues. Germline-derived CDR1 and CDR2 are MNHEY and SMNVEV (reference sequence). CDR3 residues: CASSLGGPLRYNQPQHF. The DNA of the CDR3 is TGTGCCAGCAGTTTAGGTGGGCCCCTACGCTATAATCAGCCCCAGCATTTT.

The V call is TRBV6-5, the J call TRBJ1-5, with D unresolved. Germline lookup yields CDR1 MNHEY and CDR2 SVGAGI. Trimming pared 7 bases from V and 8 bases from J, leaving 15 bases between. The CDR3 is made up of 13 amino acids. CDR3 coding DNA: TGTGCCAGCACCACCACGGCGGGTAAGCCCCAGCATTTT. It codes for CASTTTAGKPQHF.

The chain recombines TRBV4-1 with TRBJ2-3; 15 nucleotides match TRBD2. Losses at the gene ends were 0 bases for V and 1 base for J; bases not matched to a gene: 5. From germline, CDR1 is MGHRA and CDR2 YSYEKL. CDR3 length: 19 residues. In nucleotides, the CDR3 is TGCGCCAGCAGCCAAGATTTCAGGACTAGCGGGGGGGGCACAGATACGCAGTATTTT. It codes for CASSQDFRTSGGGTDTQYF.

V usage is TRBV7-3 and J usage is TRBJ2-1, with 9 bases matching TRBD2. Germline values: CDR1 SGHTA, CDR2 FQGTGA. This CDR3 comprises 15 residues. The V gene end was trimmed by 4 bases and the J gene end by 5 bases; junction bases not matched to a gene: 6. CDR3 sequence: CASSSGLAGNNEQFF. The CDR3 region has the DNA TGTGCCAGCAGCTCGGGGCTAGCGGGGAACAATGAGCAGTTCTTC.

The CDR3 DNA sequence: TGTGCCAGCAGTGATTTCGGGACACCCTCGCATGGCTACACCTTC. Its protein product is CASSDFGTPSHGYTF. This chain links TRBV6-1 with TRBJ1-2, with a possible D match to TRBD1 (6 bases). The germline V gene has CDR1 MNHNS and CDR2 SASEGT. This CDR3 contains 15 residues. V lost 3 bases and J 6 bases, leaving 17 bases between the germline ends.

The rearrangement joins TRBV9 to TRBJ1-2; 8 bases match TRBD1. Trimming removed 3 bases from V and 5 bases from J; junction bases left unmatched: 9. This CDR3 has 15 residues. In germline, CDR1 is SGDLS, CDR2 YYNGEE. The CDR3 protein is CASSGGVDRVYGYTF. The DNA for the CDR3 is TGTGCCAGCAGCGGAGGGGTGGACAGGGTATATGGCTACACCTTC.

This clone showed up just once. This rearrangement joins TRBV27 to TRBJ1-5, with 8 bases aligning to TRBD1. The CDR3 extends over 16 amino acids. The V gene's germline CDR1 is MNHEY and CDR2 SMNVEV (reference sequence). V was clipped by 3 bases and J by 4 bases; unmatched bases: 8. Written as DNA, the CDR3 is TGTGCCAGCAGTTTCAGGACAGGGAGACCTAATCAGCCCCAGCATTTT. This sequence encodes CASSFRTGRPNQPQHF.

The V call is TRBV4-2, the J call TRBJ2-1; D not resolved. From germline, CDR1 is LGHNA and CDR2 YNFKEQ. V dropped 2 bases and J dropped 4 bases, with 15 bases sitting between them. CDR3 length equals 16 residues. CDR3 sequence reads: CASSQPAADLYNEQFF. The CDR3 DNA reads TGTGCCAGCAGCCAACCGGCCGCTGACTTGTACAATGAGCAGTTCTTC.

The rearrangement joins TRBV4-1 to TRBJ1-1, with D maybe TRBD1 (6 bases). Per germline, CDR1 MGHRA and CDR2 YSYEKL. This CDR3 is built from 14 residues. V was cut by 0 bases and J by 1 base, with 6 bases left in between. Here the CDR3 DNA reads TGCGCCAGCAGCCAAGAGGGACAGAACACTGAAGCTTTCTTT. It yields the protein CASSQEGQNTEAFF.

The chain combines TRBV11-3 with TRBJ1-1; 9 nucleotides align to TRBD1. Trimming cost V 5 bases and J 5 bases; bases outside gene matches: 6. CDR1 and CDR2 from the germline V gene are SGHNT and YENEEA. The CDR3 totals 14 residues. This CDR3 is CASSPTGGGTEAFF. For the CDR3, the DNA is TGTGCCAGCAGCCCCACAGGGGGCGGGACTGAAGCTTTCTTT.

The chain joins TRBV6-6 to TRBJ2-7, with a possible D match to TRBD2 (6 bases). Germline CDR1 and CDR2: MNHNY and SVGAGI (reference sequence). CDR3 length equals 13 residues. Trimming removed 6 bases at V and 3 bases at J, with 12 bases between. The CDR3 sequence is CASSRLEDYEQYF. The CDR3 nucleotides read TGTGCCAGCAGCCGACTAGAGGACTACGAGCAGTACTTC.

In DNA form, the CDR3 reads TGTGCCAGCAGTTATAAAGAGACCCAGTACTTC. It encodes CASSYKETQYF. The gene calls are TRBV6-6 and TRBJ2-5; D is unresolved. Deletions cut 3 bases from V and 3 bases from J, with 2 bases between. Germline V gene data show CDR1 as MNHNY and CDR2 as SVGAGI (reference sequence). This CDR3 is built from 11 residues.

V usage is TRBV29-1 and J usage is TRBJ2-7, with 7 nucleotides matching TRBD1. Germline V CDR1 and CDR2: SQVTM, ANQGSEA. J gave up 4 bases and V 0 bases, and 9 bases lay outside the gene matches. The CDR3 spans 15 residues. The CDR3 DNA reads TGCAGCGTTGAAGATCCTCAACAGGGGATGTACGAGCAGTACTTC. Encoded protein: CSVEDPQQGMYEQYF.

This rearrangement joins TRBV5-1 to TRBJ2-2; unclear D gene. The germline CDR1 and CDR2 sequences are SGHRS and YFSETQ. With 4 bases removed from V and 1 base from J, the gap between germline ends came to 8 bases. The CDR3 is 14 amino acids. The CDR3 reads CASSVYGNTGELFF. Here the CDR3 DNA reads TGCGCCAGCAGCGTCTACGGGAACACCGGGGAGCTGTTTTTT.

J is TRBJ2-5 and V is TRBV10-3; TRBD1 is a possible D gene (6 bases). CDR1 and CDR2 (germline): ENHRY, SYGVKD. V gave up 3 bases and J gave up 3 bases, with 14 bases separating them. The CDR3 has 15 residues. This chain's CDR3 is CAISDRDTIKETQYF. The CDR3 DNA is TGTGCCATCAGTGATCGGGACACCATAAAAGAGACCCAGTACTTC.

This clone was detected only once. The CDR3 region is CASSLAGTRGDWNEQFF. For the CDR3, the DNA is TGTGCCAGCAGCTTAGCGGGTACACGGGGGGATTGGAATGAGCAGTTCTTC. The chain carries TRBV7-6 and TRBJ2-1; 7 nucleotides align to TRBD2. The CDR3 sequence is 17 residues long. V lost 0 bases, J lost 7 bases, and 12 bases stayed unmatched. Germline values: CDR1 SGHVS, CDR2 FNYEAQ.

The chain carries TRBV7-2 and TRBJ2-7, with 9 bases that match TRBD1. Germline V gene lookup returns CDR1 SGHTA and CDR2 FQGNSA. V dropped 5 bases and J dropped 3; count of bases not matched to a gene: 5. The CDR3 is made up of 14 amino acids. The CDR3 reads CASSLQGAIYEQYF. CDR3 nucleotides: TGTGCCAGCAGCCTACAGGGGGCAATCTACGAGCAGTACTTC.

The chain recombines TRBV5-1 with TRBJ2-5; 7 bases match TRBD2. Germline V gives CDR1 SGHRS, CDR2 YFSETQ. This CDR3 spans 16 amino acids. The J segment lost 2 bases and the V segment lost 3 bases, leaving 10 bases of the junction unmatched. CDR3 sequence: CASSWEGTHRQETQYF. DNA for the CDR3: TGCGCCAGCAGCTGGGAGGGCACACATCGTCAAGAGACCCAGTACTTC.

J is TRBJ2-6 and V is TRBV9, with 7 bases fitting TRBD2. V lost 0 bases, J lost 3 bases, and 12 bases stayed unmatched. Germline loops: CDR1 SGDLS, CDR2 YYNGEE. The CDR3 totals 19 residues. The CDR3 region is CASSVAGGRSPGGANVLTF. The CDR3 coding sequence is TGTGCCAGCAGCGTAGCGGGCGGGAGATCCCCGGGTGGGGCCAACGTCCTGACTTTC.

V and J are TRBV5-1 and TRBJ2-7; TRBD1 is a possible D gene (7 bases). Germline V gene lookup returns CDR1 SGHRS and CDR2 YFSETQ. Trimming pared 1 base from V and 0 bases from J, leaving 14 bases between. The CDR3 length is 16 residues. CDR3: CASSLRGTASSYEQYF. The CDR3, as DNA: TGCGCCAGCAGCTTGCGGGGGACAGCTAGCTCCTACGAGCAGTACTTC.

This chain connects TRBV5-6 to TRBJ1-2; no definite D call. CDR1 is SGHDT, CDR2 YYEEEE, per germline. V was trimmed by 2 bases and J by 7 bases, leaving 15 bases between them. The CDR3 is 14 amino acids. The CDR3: CASSLNGFRFGYTF. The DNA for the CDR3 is TGTGCCAGCAGCTTAAATGGGTTCAGGTTTGGCTACACCTTC.

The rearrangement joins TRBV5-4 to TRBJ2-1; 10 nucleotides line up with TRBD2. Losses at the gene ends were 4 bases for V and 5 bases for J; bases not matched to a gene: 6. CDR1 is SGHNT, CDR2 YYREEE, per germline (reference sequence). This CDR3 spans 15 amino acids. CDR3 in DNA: TGTGCCAGCAGCCGGCCCACTAGCGGGAACAATGAGCAGTTCTTC. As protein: CASSRPTSGNNEQFF.

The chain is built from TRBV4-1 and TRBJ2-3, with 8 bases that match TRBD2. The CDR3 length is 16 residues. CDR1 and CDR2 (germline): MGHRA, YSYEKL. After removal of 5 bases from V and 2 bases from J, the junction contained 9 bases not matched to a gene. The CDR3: CASSIAGSGATDTQYF. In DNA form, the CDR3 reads TGCGCCAGCAGCATCGCGGGTAGCGGGGCCACAGATACGCAGTATTTT.

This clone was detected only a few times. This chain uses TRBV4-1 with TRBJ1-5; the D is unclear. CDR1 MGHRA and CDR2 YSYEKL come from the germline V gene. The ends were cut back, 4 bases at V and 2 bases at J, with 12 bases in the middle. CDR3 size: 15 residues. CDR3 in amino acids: CASSRLGLGNQPQHF. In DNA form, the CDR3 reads TGCGCCAGCAGCCGTTTAGGACTGGGCAATCAGCCCCAGCATTTT.

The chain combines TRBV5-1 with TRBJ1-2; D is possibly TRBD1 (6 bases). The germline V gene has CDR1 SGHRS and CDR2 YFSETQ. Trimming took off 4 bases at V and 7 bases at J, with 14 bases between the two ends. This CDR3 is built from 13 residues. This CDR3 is CASSKDSHLGYTF. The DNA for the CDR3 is TGCGCCAGCAGCAAGGACAGCCATCTTGGCTACACCTTC.

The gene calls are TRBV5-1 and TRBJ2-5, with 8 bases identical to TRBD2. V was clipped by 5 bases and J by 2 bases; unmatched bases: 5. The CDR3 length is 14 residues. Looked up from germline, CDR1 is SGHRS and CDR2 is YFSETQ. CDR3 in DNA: TGCGCCAGCAGGAGGTTAGCGGGGCAAGAGACCCAGTACTTC. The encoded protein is CASRRLAGQETQYF.